Given below is one T cell receptor (beta chain) in context. Its antigen is unknown. This specimen belongs to a study of tumor-infiltrating lymphocytes in localized non-small cell lung cancer. For the study at large: From each patient, both tumor and uninvolved lung, non-adjacent to tumor, were sampled. Findings and limits, study-wide: Not all patients were TCR sequenced, owing to tissue quantity. T-cell fraction did not differ between immunotypes IM1 and IM2.

The CDR3 sequence is 12 residues long. CDR1 and CDR2 from the germline V gene are KGHSH and LQKENI. V lost 3 bases and J 5 bases, leaving 7 bases between the germline ends. Produced via immunoSEQ multiplex PCR; TCRdb's table is partial and in-frame only. The repertoire holds roughly 9,900 clones, with 55% to 80% as singletons. The sample taken for sequencing was lung tumor tissue. The sequence came from a human donor with non-small cell lung cancer. V gene TRBV18 combines with J gene TRBJ2-5; D unresolved. The CDR3 sequence: CASSPFGETQYF. The CDR3 nucleotides read TGTGCCAGCTCACCGTTCGGCGAGACCCAGTACTTC.